These 13 T cell receptor beta chains were sequenced from one sample in a study of CD8 T cells in Susac syndrome. Random hexamers were used to reverse transcribe an amount of about 0.45 to 1 ug RNA. TCRdb reprocessed the immunoSEQ multiplex PCR reads with MiXCR, giving one entry per CDR3 protein. The top ten hold 0.35% to 0.4% of the sample, which has 77,000 or so distinct CDR3 sequences, less than 95% seen once. The sequencing input was CD8+ T cells from PBMCs. The receptors were sampled from a human donor with multiple sclerosis.

The chain combines TRBV2 with TRBJ1-1; D is ambiguous. CDR1 and CDR2 from the germline V gene are SNHLY and FYNNEI. This CDR3 has 13 amino acids. V gave up 9 bases and J gave up 1 base, with 12 bases separating them. CDR3 region: CARSLSGNTEAFF. The CDR3, as DNA: TGTGCCAGATCCCTCTCCGGGAACACTGAAGCTTTCTTT.

This clonotype appeared once. The chain recombines TRBV30 with TRBJ1-5; no clear D gene. The CDR3 has 12 residues. V lost 5 bases and J lost 0, with 5 bases in between. Germline CDR1 is GTSNPN and CDR2 is SVGIG (reference sequence). As DNA, the CDR3 is TGTGCCTGGGATTATAGCAATCAGCCCCAGCATTTT. Residues: CAWDYSNQPQHF.

The chain carries TRBV29-1 and TRBJ2-4; D is unresolved. This CDR3 region has 12 residues. Between the trimmed V and J ends, which lost 1 base and 4 bases, there was a span of 5 bases. Germline values: CDR1 SQVTM, CDR2 ANQGSEA. The CDR3 reads CSVEGSKNIQYF. The CDR3 DNA is TGCAGCGTTGAAGGGTCAAAAAACATTCAGTACTTC.

This clonotype was seen a single time. The rearrangement links TRBV27 to TRBJ1-1; 9 bases line up with TRBD1. Germline-derived CDR1 and CDR2 are MNHEY and SMNVEV (reference sequence). CDR3 length equals 17 residues. V trimming: 2 bases; J trimming: 1 base; junction bases outside the gene matches: 8. In DNA form, the CDR3 reads TGTGCCAGCAGTTTAGTGGGACAGGGTTTAACGAACACTGAAGCTTTCTTT. Protein sequence: CASSLVGQGLTNTEAFF.

The chain recombines TRBV19 with TRBJ1-1; no definite D call. This CDR3 has 16 amino acids. V gave up 5 bases and J gave up 4 bases, with 20 bases separating them. CDR1 and CDR2 (germline): LNHDA, SQIVND (reference sequence). CDR3 region: CASSALDRGVGTEAFF. CDR3 DNA sequence: TGTGCCAGTAGTGCTCTGGATCGGGGAGTCGGCACTGAAGCTTTCTTT.

The chain joins TRBV12-3 or TRBV12-4 to TRBJ1-5, with D unclear. The CDR3 contains 14 residues. With 3 bases removed from V and 1 base from J, the gap between germline ends came to 7 bases. In DNA, the CDR3 is TGTGCCAGCAGTTTCGGAGGGAGCAATCAGCCCCAGCATTTT. Protein: CASSFGGSNQPQHF.

This clonotype was found once. This chain joins TRBV12-3 or TRBV12-4 and TRBJ1-5; no firm D call. The CDR3 loop spans 14 amino acids. Trimming cost V 6 bases and J 6 bases, with 15 bases left between them. CDR3 protein: CASSTPGISQPQHF. CDR3 nucleotide sequence: TGTGCCAGCAGCACTCCAGGTATTTCTCAGCCCCAGCATTTT.

The chain couples TRBV19 to TRBJ1-5; D is uncertain. Per the germline V gene, CDR1 is LNHDA and CDR2 is SQIVND (reference sequence). The CDR3 consists of 15 residues. V lost 5 bases and J lost 2, with 13 bases in between. The CDR3 loop reads CASSSTLGGNQPQHF. The CDR3 DNA sequence: TGTGCCAGTAGTTCGACCCTGGGCGGCAATCAGCCCCAGCATTTT.

This rearrangement joins TRBV7-8 to TRBJ2-5; 8 bases fit TRBD1. The CDR3 has 15 residues. Germline V gene data show CDR1 as SGHVS and CDR2 as FQNEAQ. Trimming at V came to 3 bases and at J to 2 bases, leaving 5 bases not matched to a gene. In DNA form, the CDR3 reads TGTGCCAGCAGCTTGCAGGGGGCCGGGCAAGAGACCCAGTACTTC. Translation: CASSLQGAGQETQYF.

The chain uses TRBV4-1 and TRBJ2-7; TRBD1 matches at 8 bases. Germline CDR1 MGHRA, CDR2 YSYEKL. V dropped 2 bases and J dropped 4; count of bases not matched to a gene: 7. This CDR3 comprises 15 residues. CDR3 bases: TGCGCCAGCAGCCAAAGTTGGACAGGGCTTTACGAGCAGTACTTC. Translating it yields CASSQSWTGLYEQYF.

V is TRBV2 and J is TRBJ2-1; D possibly corresponds to TRBD2 (5 bases). Germline lookup yields CDR1 SNHLY and CDR2 FYNNEI. The CDR3 consists of 13 residues. The V end was cut by 3 bases, the J end by 7 bases, with 10 bases between. The CDR3 bases are TGTGCCAGCAGTGAGGGCCCGGGGAATGAGCAGTTCTTC. This encodes CASSEGPGNEQFF.

The chain recombines TRBV30 with TRBJ2-1; perhaps TRBD1 as D (6 bases). The CDR3 is 15 residues long. Germline CDR1 GTSNPN, CDR2 SVGIG (reference sequence). The V end was cut by 5 bases, the J end by 9 bases, with 23 bases between. The CDR3 loop is CAWRAPRGDRSEQFF. The CDR3 region has the DNA TGTGCCTGGCGGGCTCCCAGGGGCGACAGGAGTGAGCAGTTCTTC.

This chain links TRBV3-1 with TRBJ2-1, with a weak D call TRBD2 (6 bases). With 3 bases removed from V and 5 bases from J, the gap between germline ends came to 8 bases. Per the germline V gene, CDR1 is LGHDT and CDR2 is YNNKEL (reference sequence). This CDR3 is built from 13 residues. CDR3 sequence: CASSHSSDNEQFF. CDR3 coding DNA: TGTGCCAGCAGCCATTCTAGCGACAATGAGCAGTTCTTC.